This T cell receptor (beta chain) was recovered during a study of blood T cell repertoires in COVID-19. Study-wide background: The analysed material was cDNA or gDNA that came from T cells, B-cell-depleted T cells, or PBMCs.

This CDR3 is built from 13 residues. In germline, CDR1 is MDHEN, CDR2 SYDVKM. The V segment lost 10 bases and the J segment 4 bases; nucleotides outside the gene matches: 9. Authors' processing steps: Quantification of nucleated cells was approximated via reference gene primer amplification. Assay: immunoSEQ multiplex PCR; the TCRdb copy retains only in-frame clones and omits some. V and J calls and clone size come straight from that table; D and trimming were deduced from the DNA. There are approximately 220,000 clones in the sample; less than 90% occur only once, and around 0.72% lies in the top ten.

Specimen: peripheral blood. This chain uses TRBV28 with TRBJ2-7, with 8 bases aligning to TRBD2. The TCR was taken from a man aged 40-55 years with acute or convalescent COVID-19. The CDR3 loop is CATTTGGKYEQYF. In DNA, the CDR3 is TGTGCCACCACAACGGGGGGGAAATACGAGCAGTACTTC. Complete variable domain (other parts from reference TRBV28 and TRBJ2-7): DVKVTQSSRYLVKRTGEKVFLECVQDMDHENMFWYRQDPGLGLRLIYFSYDVKMKEKGDIPEGYSVSREKKERFSLILESASTNQTSMYLCATTTGGKYEQYFGPGTRLTVT.